The 9 T cell receptor beta chains below come from one sample, sequenced in a study of T cell clones after liver transplantation. TCRdb's table, derived via immunoSEQ multiplex PCR, lists solely in-frame clones and lacks some. The sample records fewer than 85,000 clones, approximately 87% being singletons. The sequencing used CD4+ T cells from blood, collected at the 22-month timepoint. The receptors were sampled from a human patient who received a liver transplant. A subset of T cells may come from the graft donor.

This clone has just a few counts. The V gene is TRBV7-9, the J gene TRBJ1-4; no firm D call. Trimming stripped 5 bases from V and 6 bases from J, with 7 bases between. The V gene's germline CDR1 is SEHNR and CDR2 FQNEAQ (reference sequence). There are 12 residues in the CDR3. CDR3 loop: CASSLVDEKLFF. CDR3 DNA: TGTGCCAGCAGCCTGGTTGATGAAAAACTGTTTTTT.

V and J are TRBV7-3 and TRBJ2-1; no firm D call. Trimming cost V 7 bases and J 5 bases, with 15 bases left between them. This CDR3 has 14 amino acids. Germline loops: CDR1 SGHTA, CDR2 FQGTGA. The CDR3 region is CASTTGLDHNEQFF. CDR3 nucleotides: TGTGCCAGCACGACCGGGTTGGATCACAATGAGCAGTTCTTC.

V usage is TRBV7-3 and J usage is TRBJ2-3; D is unclear. Deletions cut 2 bases from V and 5 bases from J, with 8 bases between. Per germline, CDR1 SGHTA and CDR2 FQGTGA. The CDR3 runs to 13 residues. The CDR3 region has the DNA TGTGCCAGCAGCTTAGCCAGGCAAGATACGCAGTATTTT. Protein product: CASSLARQDTQYF. Using reference TRBV7-3 and TRBJ2-3 for the parts outside the CDR3, the full variable domain is GAGVSQTPSNKVTEKGKYVELRCDPISGHTALYWYRQSLGQGPEFLIYFQGTGAADDSGLPNDRFFAVRPEGSVSTLKIQRTERGDSAVYLCASSLARQDTQYFGPGTRLTVL.

The chain uses TRBV27 and TRBJ2-5; TRBD1 is a possible D gene (6 bases). V gave up 6 bases and J gave up 2 bases, with 16 bases separating them. Per the germline V gene, CDR1 is MNHEY and CDR2 is SMNVEV (reference sequence). The CDR3 totals 15 residues. The CDR3 here is CASSQGWGQQETQYF. The DNA of the CDR3 is TGTGCCAGCAGCCAGGGGTGGGGGCAGCAAGAGACCCAGTACTTC.

This chain links TRBV7-3 with TRBJ2-3; possible D gene TRBD1, 6 bases. Germline CDR1 and CDR2: SGHTA and FQGTGA. The V end lost 3 bases, the J end lost 4 bases, and 20 bases lay between the germline ends. This CDR3 has 17 residues. The CDR3 region is CASSFGQALGGSDTQYF. For the CDR3, the DNA is TGTGCCAGCAGCTTCGGGCAGGCCCTTGGGGGCTCAGATACGCAGTATTTT.

The V gene is TRBV2, the J gene TRBJ2-7; 9 nucleotides agree with TRBD1. The trim removed 6 bases at V and 5 bases at J, leaving 8 bases unmatched. The CDR3 consists of 14 residues. Germline CDR1 and CDR2: SNHLY and FYNNEI. CDR3 protein: CASRGNRGRNEQYF. The CDR3 region has the DNA TGTGCCAGCAGGGGGAACAGGGGGCGTAACGAGCAGTACTTC.

This sequence joins TRBV29-1 and TRBJ1-2; no reliable D call. CDR3 length: 11 residues. Germline-derived CDR1 and CDR2 are SQVTM and ANQGSEA. The V end lost 5 bases, the J end lost 4 bases, and 8 bases lay between the germline ends. The CDR3 nucleotides read TGCAGCGTTATATGGGGCTATGGCTACACCTTC. Translated: CSVIWGYGYTF. The full variable domain, with the rest looked up from reference TRBV29-1 and TRBJ1-2, is SAVISQKPSRDICQRGTSLTIQCQVDSQVTMMFWYRQQPGQSLTLIATANQGSEATYESGFVIDKFPISRPNLTFSTLTVSNMSPEDSSIYLCSVIWGYGYTFGSGTRLTVV.

This chain joins TRBV7-2 and TRBJ2-3; 12 nucleotides match TRBD2. Germline CDR1 is SGHTA and CDR2 is FQGNSA. With 2 bases clipped from V and 5 bases from J, the junction kept 5 bases outside the gene matches. The CDR3 extends over 16 amino acids. This CDR3 is CASSLRVLAGGDTQYF. Written as DNA, the CDR3 is TGTGCCAGCAGCTTACGGGTACTAGCGGGGGGAGATACGCAGTATTTT.

This clone showed up just a few times. This sequence joins TRBV6-5 and TRBJ1-2; tentative D call: TRBD1 (5 bases). The CDR3 runs to 14 residues. CDR1 MNHEY and CDR2 SVGAGI come from the germline V gene. The V and J ends lost 7 bases and 9 bases respectively, with 21 bases between them. CDR3 region: CASKTTPGADRYTF. Here the CDR3 DNA reads TGTGCCAGCAAAACTACCCCCGGGGCCGACCGCTACACCTTC.